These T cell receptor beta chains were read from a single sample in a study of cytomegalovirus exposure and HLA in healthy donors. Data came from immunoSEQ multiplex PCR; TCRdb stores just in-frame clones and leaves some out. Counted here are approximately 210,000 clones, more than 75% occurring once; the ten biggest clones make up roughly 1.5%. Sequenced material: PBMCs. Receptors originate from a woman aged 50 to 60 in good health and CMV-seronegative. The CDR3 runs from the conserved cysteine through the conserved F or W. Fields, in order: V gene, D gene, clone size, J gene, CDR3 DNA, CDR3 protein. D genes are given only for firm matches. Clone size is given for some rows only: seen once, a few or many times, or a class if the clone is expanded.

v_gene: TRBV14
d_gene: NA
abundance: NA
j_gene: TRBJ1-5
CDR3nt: TGTGCCAGCAGCCAAGTGAAACAGCCGAATCAGCCCCAGCATTTT
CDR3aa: CASSQVKQPNQPQHF

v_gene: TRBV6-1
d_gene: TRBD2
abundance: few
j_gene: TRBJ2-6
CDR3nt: TGTGCCAGCAGTGGGCTAGCGGGTCGCTCTGGGGCCAACGTCCTGACTTTC
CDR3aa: CASSGLAGRSGANVLTF

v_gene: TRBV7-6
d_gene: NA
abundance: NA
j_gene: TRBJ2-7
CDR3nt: TGTGCCAGCAGTCGAAGCCCCGGGAACTCCTACGAGCAGTACTTC
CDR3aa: CASSRSPGNSYEQYF

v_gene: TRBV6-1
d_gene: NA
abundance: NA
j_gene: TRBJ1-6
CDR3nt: TGTGCCAGCAGTGAGAGGGACAAGTCGTATAATTCACCCCTCCACTTT
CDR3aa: CASSERDKSYNSPLHF

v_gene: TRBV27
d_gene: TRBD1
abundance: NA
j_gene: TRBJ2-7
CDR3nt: TGTGCCAGCAGTTCCCAGACAGGGGACGAGCAGTACTTC
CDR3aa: CASSSQTGDEQYF

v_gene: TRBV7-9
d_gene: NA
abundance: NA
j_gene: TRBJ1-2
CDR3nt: TGTGCCAGCAGCTTAAGAGGCTATGGCTACACCTTC
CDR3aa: CASSLRGYGYTF

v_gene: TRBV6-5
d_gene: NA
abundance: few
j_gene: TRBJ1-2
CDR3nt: TGTGCCAGCAGTGTTCAACAGGGAGGGTATGGCTACACCTTC
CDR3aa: CASSVQQGGYGYTF

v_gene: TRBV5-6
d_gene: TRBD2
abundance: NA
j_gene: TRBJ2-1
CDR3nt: TGTGCCAGCAGCTTGCGCAGGACCGGTATAGCGGGGGGCCCGCAGTTCTTC
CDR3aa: CASSLRRTGIAGGPQFF

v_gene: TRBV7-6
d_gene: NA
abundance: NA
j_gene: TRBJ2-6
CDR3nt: TGTGCCAGCAGCTTAGTCGGCTCTGGGGCCAACGTCCTGACTTTC
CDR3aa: CASSLVGSGANVLTF

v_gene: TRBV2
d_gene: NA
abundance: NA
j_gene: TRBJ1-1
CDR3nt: TGTGCCAGCAGTGAGATGAGTTTAGCTTTCTTT
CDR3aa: CASSEMSLAFF

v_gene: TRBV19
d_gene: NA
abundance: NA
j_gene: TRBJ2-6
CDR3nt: TGTGCCAGTAGTATTGGGCAGGGGCAATCTGGGGCCAACGTCCTGACTTTC
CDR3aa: CASSIGQGQSGANVLTF

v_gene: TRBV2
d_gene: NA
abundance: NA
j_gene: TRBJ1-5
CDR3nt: TGTGCCAGCAGCCTCAGACAAGGATCAGAGCCCCAGCATTTT
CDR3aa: CASSLRQGSEPQHF

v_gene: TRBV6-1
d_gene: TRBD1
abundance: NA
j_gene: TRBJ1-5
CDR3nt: TGTGCCGGCAGAGGGACAGGGACACATCAGCCCCAGCATTTT
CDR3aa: CAGRGTGTHQPQHF

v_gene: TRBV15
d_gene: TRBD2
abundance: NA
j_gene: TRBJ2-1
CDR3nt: TGTGCCACCGGGACTAGCGGGAGAGGTCGCCGGCAGTTCTTC
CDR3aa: CATGTSGRGRRQFF

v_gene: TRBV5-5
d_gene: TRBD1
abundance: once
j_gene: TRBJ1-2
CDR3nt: TGTGCCAGCAGCTCACCGGGACAGGGTGGTGGCTACACCTTC
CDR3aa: CASSSPGQGGGYTF

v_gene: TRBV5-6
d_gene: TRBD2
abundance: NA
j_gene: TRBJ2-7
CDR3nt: TGTGCCAGCAGCCCAGCGGGGGAAACCTACGAGCAGTACTTC
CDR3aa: CASSPAGETYEQYF

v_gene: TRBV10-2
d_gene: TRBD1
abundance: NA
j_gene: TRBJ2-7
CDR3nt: TGCGCCAGCAGTGTTAGGGACAGGGTGTCTTTGGAGCAGTACTTC
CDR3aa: CASSVRDRVSLEQYF

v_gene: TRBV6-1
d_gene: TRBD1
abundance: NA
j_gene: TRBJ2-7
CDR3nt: TGTGCCAGCAGTGAAGCCGGACAGGGGTCGGTCTCCTACGAGCAGTACTTC
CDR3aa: CASSEAGQGSVSYEQYF

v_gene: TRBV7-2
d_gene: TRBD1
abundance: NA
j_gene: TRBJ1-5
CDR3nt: TGTGCCAGCAGCTTCCGGGGACAGGGAGGGCAGCCCCAGCATTTT
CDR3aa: CASSFRGQGGQPQHF

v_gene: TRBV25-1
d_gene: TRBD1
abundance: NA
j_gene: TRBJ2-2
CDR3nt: TGTGCCAGCAGTCTACAGGGGGCAACCGGGGAGCTGTTTTTT
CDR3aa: CASSLQGATGELFF

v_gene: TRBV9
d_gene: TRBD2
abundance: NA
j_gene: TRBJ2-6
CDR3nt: TGTGCCAGCAGCGGGAGCGGGGCCGGGGCCAACGTCCTGACTTTC
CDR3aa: CASSGSGAGANVLTF

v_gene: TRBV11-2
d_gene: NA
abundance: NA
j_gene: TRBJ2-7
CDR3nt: TGTGCCAGCAGCTTAGGGGCCTTCTACGAGCAGTACTTC
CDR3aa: CASSLGAFYEQYF

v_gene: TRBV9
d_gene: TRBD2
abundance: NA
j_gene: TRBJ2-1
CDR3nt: TGTGCCAGCAGCCCCGGACTAGCGGGATTCAATGAGCAGTTCTTC
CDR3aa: CASSPGLAGFNEQFF

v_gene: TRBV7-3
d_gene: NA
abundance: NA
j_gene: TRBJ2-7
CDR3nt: TGTGCCAGCAGCCCCCCAGAAAACGAGCAGTACTTC
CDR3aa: CASSPPENEQYF

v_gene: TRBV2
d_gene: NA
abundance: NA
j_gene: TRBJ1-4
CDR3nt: TGTGCCGTTCAGGGCAATAGTGAAAAACTGTTTTTT
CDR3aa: CAVQGNSEKLFF

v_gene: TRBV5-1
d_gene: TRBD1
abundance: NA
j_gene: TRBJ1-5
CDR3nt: TGCGCCAGCAGCTTGGAAGGGACAGGGAGTCAGCCCCAGCATTTT
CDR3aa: CASSLEGTGSQPQHF

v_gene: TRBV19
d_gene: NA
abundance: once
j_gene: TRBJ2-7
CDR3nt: TGTGCCAGTAGTATACAGGCGGGATCCGCATACGAGCAGTACTTC
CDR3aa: CASSIQAGSAYEQYF

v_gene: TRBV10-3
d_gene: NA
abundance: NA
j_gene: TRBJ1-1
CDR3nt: TGTGCCATCAGTGAGGCCCTACTAAACACTGAAGCTTTCTTT
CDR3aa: CAISEALLNTEAFF

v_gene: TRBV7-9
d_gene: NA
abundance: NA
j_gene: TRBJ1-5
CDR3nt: TGTGCCAGCAGCTGGCAGGGGCAAAATCAGCCCCAGCATTTT
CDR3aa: CASSWQGQNQPQHF